This T cell receptor beta chain was captured in a study of blood T cells in healthy people across ages. Study-wide results and caveats: Lack of knowledge of donor CMV status possibly confounded expanded clonotype changes.

This CDR3 region has 11 residues. Germline lookup yields CDR1 DFQATT and CDR2 SNEGSKA (reference sequence). Trimming took off 5 bases at V and 2 bases at J, with 5 bases between the two ends. Then a second PCR, running about 6 to 12 cycles, was carried out with a sample-barcoded 5' primer and a J-beta primer mix. TCRdb re-called the 5' RACE reads through MiXCR, storing one row per CDR3 protein. The data contain 700,000 to 1,000,000 distinct CDR3 sequences, approximately 44% of them singletons. For this clonotype: Its antigen is unknown.

V usage is TRBV20-1 and J usage is TRBJ2-3; no clear D gene. This TCR was recovered from a man aged 60 to 75 in good health. Sequencing was carried out using blood. The CDR3 DNA sequence: TGCAGTGCTGACTTCACAGATACGCAGTATTTT. The encoded protein is CSADFTDTQYF.